Listed below are T cell receptor beta chains from one sample, sequenced in a study of cytomegalovirus exposure and HLA in healthy donors. Sequencing was performed with immunoSEQ multiplex PCR; in TCRdb, only in-frame clones are kept and a portion is missing. The sample holds tens of thousands of clones; roughly three quarters are singletons and the top ten take just over 1.4%. Sequenced input: PBMCs. These receptor sequences come from a male donor in good health and CMV-seronegative. CDR3s include the opening cysteine and the closing phenylalanine or tryptophan. Fields, in order: V gene, clone size, J gene, D gene, CDR3 protein, CDR3 DNA. D genes are given only for firm matches. Rows may omit the clone size; those that give it use once, few, many or a size class.

v_call: TRBV7-2
clone_size: NA
j_call: TRBJ1-1
d_call: NA
cdr3_aa: CASSLRTANTEAFF
cdr3_nt: TGTGCCAGCAGCTTACGAACAGCTAACACTGAAGCTTTCTTT

v_call: TRBV19
clone_size: NA
j_call: TRBJ1-2
d_call: NA
cdr3_aa: CASSEDNYGYTF
cdr3_nt: TGTGCCAGTAGTGAGGATAACTATGGCTACACCTTC

v_call: TRBV28
clone_size: NA
j_call: TRBJ2-5
d_call: TRBD1
cdr3_aa: CASGTVQETQYF
cdr3_nt: TGTGCCAGCGGGACAGTCCAAGAGACCCAGTACTTC

v_call: TRBV19
clone_size: NA
j_call: TRBJ1-4
d_call: NA
cdr3_aa: CASSISIQDNEKLFF
cdr3_nt: TGTGCCAGTAGTATATCGATACAGGATAATGAAAAACTGTTTTTT

v_call: TRBV6-5
clone_size: NA
j_call: TRBJ1-4
d_call: NA
cdr3_aa: CASRDSTNEKLFF
cdr3_nt: TGTGCCAGCAGGGACAGTACTAATGAAAAACTGTTTTTT

v_call: TRBV7-2
clone_size: NA
j_call: TRBJ1-1
d_call: TRBD1
cdr3_aa: CASSWGTVNTEAFF
cdr3_nt: TGTGCCAGCAGCTGGGGGACAGTGAACACTGAAGCTTTCTTT

v_call: TRBV5-1
clone_size: NA
j_call: TRBJ1-2
d_call: NA
cdr3_aa: CASSPFPGNYGYTF
cdr3_nt: TGCGCCAGCAGCCCCTTCCCGGGTAACTATGGCTACACCTTC

v_call: TRBV6-6
clone_size: NA
j_call: TRBJ1-5
d_call: NA
cdr3_aa: CASSEQGEAQHF
cdr3_nt: TGTGCCAGCAGTGAGCAAGGGGAGGCCCAGCATTTT

v_call: TRBV10-3
clone_size: NA
j_call: TRBJ1-6
d_call: NA
cdr3_aa: CATMTGFVSPLHF
cdr3_nt: TGTGCCACTATGACAGGTTTTGTTTCACCCCTCCACTTT

v_call: TRBV6-5
clone_size: once
j_call: TRBJ2-3
d_call: TRBD2
cdr3_aa: CASSSGGNGDTQYF
cdr3_nt: TGTGCCAGCAGTTCCGGGGGGAATGGAGATACGCAGTATTTT